This T cell receptor (beta chain) came from a study of early T cells in non-severe SARS-CoV-2 infection (dated by TCRdb to the early 2020s). Regarding the complete study: Because TCR sequencing relied on bulk RNA taken from unsorted whole blood, pairing of alpha and beta chains was not possible.

The method behind the library was 5' RACE. TCRdb names NextSeq 500 as the instrument used. Unique molecular identifiers were attached to individual cDNA molecules in the TCR library protocol so that sequencing error and PCR bias could be corrected. Both TCR alpha and beta chains were sequenced, and tight co-correlation was observed between alpha and beta sequence abundances in each sample. In the source study's methods: Decombinator V4 was used to annotate the V gene, J gene and CDR3 of the TCR sequences. Expanded TCRs were defined as changing significantly between any two time points under a Poisson model with p below 0.0001. TCR abundances were normalised to the total number of TCRs sequenced per sample and were expressed as counts per million. TRAV1-2 paired with TRAJ12, TRAJ20 or TRAJ33 defined MAIT TCRs, while TRAV10 paired with TRAJ18 defined iNKT TCRs. VDJdb, accessed 1 November 2021, was searched for CMV, EBV and SARS-CoV-2 annotated TCRs, with TCRs annotated for multiple antigens excluded. In-frame beta chains were kept once TCRdb had trimmed the public reads at Q25 with fastp and called clones with MiXCR. Each CDR3 protein gets just one entry, which takes the most common genes and DNA from the rows behind it. The V and J calls were not made by the authors but by TCRdb's processing. This sample gives fewer than 25,000 distinct CDR3 sequences in total; 3% to 4% of them show up just once. The top ten constitute roughly 5.5% of the sample.

On the study overall, not on this receptor specifically: VDJdb matching was skewed toward anti-spike CD8 responses and likely underestimated virus-specific expansions by missing private and CD4 specificities.

This clonotype was counted ten times or more. It lacks a known antigen. No qualities accompany the bases; no much larger clone lies one base away. A case-control design nested within a healthcare worker cohort in London, UK, was used, with weekly nasopharyngeal swab PCR tests and blood sampling performed. Between 23 and 31 March 2020, the week of the UK lockdown, healthcare workers were enrolled and then followed up weekly for as long as 16 weeks. V loses 4 bases of germline sequence and J loses 2 bases, and the interval between the two ends is 12 bases. Spanning cysteine to phenylalanine, the CDR3 consists of 14 amino acids. The entry retains the CDR3 DNA only, 42 bases that are in frame from base 1. The germline V gene supplies CDR1 SQVTM and CDR2 ANQGSEA.

The receptor comes from an adult who was a healthcare worker with PCR-confirmed SARS-CoV-2 infection or an uninfected control (not recorded which). Recombination linked TRBV29-1 to TRBJ1-5, and perhaps TRBD1 as D gene, on 5 matching bases. What was sequenced was whole blood. Read as DNA, the sequence is TGCAGCGTTGTATGGGGGACGGGCAATCAGCCCCAGCATTTT. Translated, this gives CSVVWGTGNQPQHF.